These T cell receptor beta chains were read from a single sample in a study of control samples from healthy donors and cancer patients. The protocol was immunoSEQ multiplex PCR, while the TCRdb copy is restricted to in-frame clones and leaves out a portion. There are 150,000 or so clones in the sample; 80% to 95% occur only once, and 2% to 2.5% lies in the top ten. Sequencing input: blood. All receptors come from a woman between 45 and 60 years old in good health. Both conserved end residues are part of each CDR3. D genes are given only for firm matches. Clone size appears in some rows only: once, few, many, or a class for an expanded clone.

d_call	j_call	v_call	clone_size	cdr3_nt	cdr3_aa
.	TRBJ1-2	TRBV29-1	.	TGCAGCGTTGAAACCGGGCTGGGGTTTGGCTACACCTTC	CSVETGLGFGYTF
TRBD2	TRBJ2-1	TRBV6-5	.	TGTGCCAGCAGTCCCCTGGCTAGCGGTTTCAATGAGCAGTTCTTC	CASSPLASGFNEQFF
TRBD1	TRBJ1-3	TRBV5-1	.	TGCGCCAGCAGCCCGACAGGGGACTCTGGAAACACCATATATTTT	CASSPTGDSGNTIYF
.	TRBJ1-1	TRBV29-1	.	TGCAGCGTTGTTAGAGGGCAGGGGAACACTGAAGCTTTCTTT	CSVVRGQGNTEAFF
.	TRBJ2-1	TRBV2	.	TGTGCCAGCAATTTCCGGGGAACCTACAATGAGCAGTTCTTC	CASNFRGTYNEQFF
.	TRBJ1-2	TRBV7-9	.	TGTGCCAGCAGCTTAGGTTCTCATGGCTACACCTTC	CASSLGSHGYTF
.	TRBJ2-2	TRBV7-9	.	TGTGCCAGCAGCTTCGTTGAAGGGGTAACCGGGGAGCTGTTTTTT	CASSFVEGVTGELFF
.	TRBJ1-2	TRBV11-2	.	TGTGCCAGCAGCGAGGGGCTCAATGGGGGCTACACCTTC	CASSEGLNGGYTF
TRBD1	TRBJ2-1	TRBV3-1/TRBV3-2	.	TGTGCCAGCCAAAGGGACAGGGGAAAGGGTGAGCAGTTCTTC	CASQRDRGKGEQFF
.	TRBJ2-3	TRBV7-2	.	TGTGCCAGCAGCCCAATGACTGGCACAGATACGCAGTATTTT	CASSPMTGTDTQYF
.	TRBJ2-1	TRBV5-1	.	TGCGCCAGCAGCCCGGGCTGGAATGAGCAGTTCTTC	CASSPGWNEQFF
TRBD1	TRBJ1-2	TRBV10-3	.	TGTGCCATCAGTGAGGGACAGGGCGGTGGCTACACCTTC	CAISEGQGGGYTF
TRBD2	TRBJ2-2	TRBV12-5	.	TGTGCTAGTGGTTTGATGGGGCTAGCGGACGGGGAGCTGTTTTTT	CASGLMGLADGELFF
.	TRBJ2-2	TRBV6-5	.	TGTGCCAGCGAGAGTACGGGAGTGGCCACCGGGGAGCTGTTTTTT	CASESTGVATGELFF
.	TRBJ1-6	TRBV6-4	.	TGTGCCAGCAGAGTGATAGGACGGTATAATTCACCCCTCCACTTT	CASRVIGRYNSPLHF
TRBD2	TRBJ2-5	TRBV9	.	TGTGCCAGCAGCTCCTGGGACGGGGGGAGGCAAGAGACCCAGTACTTC	CASSSWDGGRQETQYF
.	TRBJ2-1	TRBV24-1	.	TGTGCCACCAGTGATCCCACAGGGAAACGCAATGAGCAGTTCTTC	CATSDPTGKRNEQFF
.	TRBJ1-1	TRBV19	.	TGTGCCAGTAGTATGCCACCAATGAACACTGAAGCTTTCTTT	CASSMPPMNTEAFF
.	TRBJ2-7	TRBV7-6	.	TGTGCCAGCAGCAACCACGGAACCCTCTCCTACGAGCAGTACTTC	CASSNHGTLSYEQYF
TRBD1	TRBJ1-2	TRBV19	.	TGTGCCAGTAGCCGGACCGGGACAGGGAATCGCTACACCTTC	CASSRTGTGNRYTF
.	TRBJ1-1	TRBV2	.	TGTGCCAGCAGTGGTTGGCAAAGACCTGAAGCTTTCTTT	CASSGWQRPEAFF
.	TRBJ1-2	TRBV2	.	TGTGCCAGCAGTGAAGCGGGCAGGGTCCCCTATGGCTACACCTTC	CASSEAGRVPYGYTF
TRBD1	TRBJ1-1	TRBV3-1/TRBV3-2	.	TGTGCCAGCAGCAGTCTTGACAGGGTGAACACTGAAGCTTTCTTT	CASSSLDRVNTEAFF
.	TRBJ2-7	TRBV3-1/TRBV3-2	.	TGTGCCAGCAGCCGGGTTTATATCGACGAGCAGTACTTC	CASSRVYIDEQYF
.	TRBJ1-1	TRBV2	.	TGTGCCAGCAATGCCGGTGGGGGTTTACTGAACACTGAAGCTTTCTTT	CASNAGGGLLNTEAFF
.	TRBJ1-1	TRBV7-6	.	TGTGCCAGCAGCTTAGCTCGCGGCACTGAAGCTTTCTTT	CASSLARGTEAFF
.	TRBJ2-5	TRBV10-3	.	TGTGCCATCAGTGTGGGTGGGCACCCACGGGAGACCCAGTACTTC	CAISVGGHPRETQYF
TRBD2	TRBJ2-2	TRBV23-1	few	TGCGCCAGCAGTCAATCGCTGGGGGGGAGCCCTAGGGACACCGGGGAGCTGTTTTTT	CASSQSLGGSPRDTGELFF
.	TRBJ1-6	TRBV11-2	.	TGTGCCAGCAGCTTAGATCGGTGGTCAGGGCCCAATTCACCCCTCCACTTT	CASSLDRWSGPNSPLHF
.	TRBJ1-1	TRBV7-9	.	TGTGCCAGCAGCTTACTTACAGGAACGGGAGCTTTCTTT	CASSLLTGTGAFF
.	TRBJ1-1	TRBV6-5	.	TGTGCCAGCAGTTACTTAATCGCAGGGAAGAACACTGAAGCTTTCTTT	CASSYLIAGKNTEAFF
.	TRBJ2-3	TRBV11-2	.	TGTGCCAGCAGCATGCCAGGGGCGCACACAGATACGCAGTATTTT	CASSMPGAHTDTQYF
.	TRBJ2-3	TRBV29-1	.	TGCAGCGTTGAAAGGGGACCCCGCACAGATACGCAGTATTTT	CSVERGPRTDTQYF
.	TRBJ1-5	TRBV18	.	TGTGCCAGCTCACCAGGCACAGATCAGCCCCAGCATTTT	CASSPGTDQPQHF
TRBD1	TRBJ2-7	TRBV5-8	.	TGTGCCAGCAGCGGCCGACAGGGGGTCCACGAGCAGTACTTC	CASSGRQGVHEQYF
TRBD1	TRBJ1-3	TRBV3-1/TRBV3-2	.	TGTGCCAGCAGCCCGGGACAGCGGGCGTCTGGAAACACCATATATTTT	CASSPGQRASGNTIYF
.	TRBJ1-1	TRBV28	few	TGTGCCAGCAGCTCACCTGCCTCCAACAGGCCAACTGAAGCTTTCTTT	CASSSPASNRPTEAFF
.	TRBJ2-2	TRBV7-2	.	TGTGCCAGCAGCTTAGATAGGGTGCGGTCCACCGGGGAGCTGTTTTTT	CASSLDRVRSTGELFF
.	TRBJ2-7	TRBV28	.	TGTGCCAGCAGTTTCCACGGACTTACCTACGAGCAGTACTTC	CASSFHGLTYEQYF
TRBD1	TRBJ1-1	TRBV18	once	TGTGCCAGCTCAACGAACCAACAGGGGACCACTGAAGCTTTCTTT	CASSTNQQGTTEAFF
.	TRBJ2-5	TRBV3-1/TRBV3-2	.	TGTGCCAGCAGCCAACTTTCTAAAGAGACCCAGTACTTC	CASSQLSKETQYF
.	TRBJ2-5	TRBV13	.	TGTGCCAGCAGTCCCGAAGGTTCGGGGAACCAAGAGACCCAGTACTTC	CASSPEGSGNQETQYF
.	TRBJ1-1	TRBV30	.	TGTGCCTGGAGTTTTGGGGGGGACACTGAAGCTTTCTTT	CAWSFGGDTEAFF
TRBD2	TRBJ2-7	TRBV20-1	.	TGCAGTGCTAGTTCAGTGGCGGGAGGACACTCCTACGAGCAGTACTTC	CSASSVAGGHSYEQYF
TRBD1	TRBJ2-7	TRBV5-1	.	TGCGCCAGCAGCGTGGACAGGTTAATCTCCTACGAGCAGTACTTC	CASSVDRLISYEQYF
TRBD1	TRBJ1-1	TRBV5-6	.	TGTGCCAGCAGCTTGTATGAGACAGGGGCTGAAGCTTTCTTT	CASSLYETGAEAFF
.	TRBJ2-7	TRBV5-4	.	TGTGCCAGCAGCTTGGAGCAGGGGTCCTACGAGCAGTACTTC	CASSLEQGSYEQYF
.	TRBJ1-2	TRBV28	.	TGTGCCATCCAGGACAGTGCTAACTATGGCTACACCTTC	CAIQDSANYGYTF
TRBD1	TRBJ1-6	TRBV2	.	TGTGCCAGCAGTAGGGACAGCAATAATTCACCCCTCCACTTT	CASSRDSNNSPLHF
.	TRBJ2-2	TRBV28	.	TGTGCCAGCACCCTATACTCGGGCACCGGGGAGCTGTTTTTT	CASTLYSGTGELFF
.	TRBJ1-1	TRBV15	.	TGTGCCTCAAAATACAACCGGGGGCAGGCGAACACTGAAGCTTTCTTT	CASKYNRGQANTEAFF
TRBD1	TRBJ1-5	TRBV28	.	TGTGCCAGCAGTTTATGGAGACAGGGAAATCAGCCCCAGCATTTT	CASSLWRQGNQPQHF
.	TRBJ1-2	TRBV28	.	TGTGCCAGCATGAACTTAGACTATGGCTACACCTTC	CASMNLDYGYTF